A selection of T cell receptor beta chains follows, all from one sample in a study of T cells in Graves' hyperthyroidism and ophthalmopathy. Using its own MiXCR run on the multiplex PCR reads, TCRdb lists one record per CDR3 protein. This table has about 290,000 distinct CDR3 sequences, about a sixth appearing once. The sequenced sample consisted of blood. Receptors originate from a woman aged 60-75 years with Graves' ophthalmopathy. The CDR3 runs from the conserved cysteine through the conserved F or W. Fields, in order: D gene, clone size, V gene, J gene, CDR3 DNA, CDR3 protein. D genes are given only for firm matches. The size field is filled for only some rows; it gives once, few, many or a size class.

.	few	TRBV12-5	TRBJ2-2	TGTGCTAGTTCCAGGGATTTTGGATCCACCGGGGAGCTGTTTTTT	CASSRDFGSTGELFF
TRBD1	few	TRBV4-1	TRBJ1-4	TGCGCCAGCAGCCAACCCTCCGACAGGGCCAGACTCGAAAAACTGTTTTTT	CASSQPSDRARLEKLFF
TRBD2	few	TRBV6-1	TRBJ2-5	TGTGCCAGCAGCACCCTAGCGGGAGTTGGGGAGACCCAGTACTTC	CASSTLAGVGETQYF
TRBD1	few	TRBV5-6	TRBJ2-4	TGTGCCAGCAGCTCACCAGGGGGCGCAACCAAAAACATTCAGTACTTC	CASSSPGGATKNIQYF
.	many	TRBV6-1	TRBJ2-2	TGTGCCAGCCTTCTAGGTTTGGGATACACCGGGGAGCTGTTTTTT	CASLLGLGYTGELFF
.	many	TRBV20-1	TRBJ2-5	TGCAGTGCTAGTAGGCAGGTTGGAGAGACCCAGTACTTC	CSASRQVGETQYF
.	many	TRBV7-8	TRBJ1-1	TGTGCCAGCAGCCCCCGGGTCGCGGGCCCGGGGACTGAAGCTTTCTTT	CASSPRVAGPGTEAFF
.	.	TRBV20-1	TRBJ2-2	TGCAGTGCTCAGACAGGGAACACCGGGGAGCTGTTTTTT	CSAQTGNTGELFF
TRBD1	few	TRBV6-4	TRBJ1-2	TGTGCCAGCAGTGACTCGGAGACAGGGGATGGCTACACCTTC	CASSDSETGDGYTF
.	.	TRBV9	TRBJ1-3	TGTGCCAGCAGCCCCAAAGAGGCTGGATCCGGAAACACCATATATTTT	CASSPKEAGSGNTIYF
TRBD1	few	TRBV20-1	TRBJ1-2	TGCAGTGCTAGAGATAGGGGGACAGGGGGTGGGAATGGCTACACCTTC	CSARDRGTGGGNGYTF
TRBD1	many	TRBV7-9	TRBJ1-3	TGTGCCAGCAGCTTAAGACAGGGGTCTGGAAACACCATATATTTT	CASSLRQGSGNTIYF
TRBD2	many	TRBV4-3	TRBJ2-7	TGCGCCAGCAGCCAAGAAGGGGGACTAGATGGCGAGCAGTACTTC	CASSQEGGLDGEQYF
.	once	TRBV5-1	TRBJ1-2	TGCGCCAGCAGCCCGGACGGTAATAACTATGGCTACACCTTC	CASSPDGNNYGYTF
.	many	TRBV7-6	TRBJ2-7	TGTGCCAGCAGCTTAACGAGATCAACGGTCTCCTACGAGCAGTACTTC	CASSLTRSTVSYEQYF
.	.	TRBV4-3	TRBJ1-1	TGCGCCAGCAGCCAAGATAACTATGAGGACACTGAAGCTTTCTTT	CASSQDNYEDTEAFF
.	many	TRBV3-1	TRBJ1-2	TGTGCCAGCAGCCTACGGACAGTTCACTATGGCTACACCTTC	CASSLRTVHYGYTF
.	.	TRBV28	TRBJ2-7	TGTGCCAGCTCACCAATCAGGACAGCCAACTACGAGCAGTACTTC	CASSPIRTANYEQYF
TRBD1	.	TRBV5-5	TRBJ1-6	TGTGCCAGCAGCTTGGTCACAGGGGGCTATAATTCACCCCTCCACTTT	CASSLVTGGYNSPLHF
.	many	TRBV6-2/TRBV6-3	TRBJ2-7	TGTGCCAGCACCGATACCGGAGGGGCGAGCTCCTACGAGCAGTACTTC	CASTDTGGASSYEQYF
TRBD2	few	TRBV4-2	TRBJ2-7	TGTGCCAGCAGCCAAGGAACTCTAGCGGGGGGCCACTCCTACGAGCAGTACTTC	CASSQGTLAGGHSYEQYF
.	.	TRBV7-2	TRBJ2-3	TGTGCCAGCAGCCCGCGGCGGGGGACAGGTACGCAGTATTTT	CASSPRRGTGTQYF
TRBD1	many	TRBV20-1	TRBJ1-5	TGCAGTGCTAGTGGACAGGGGGCGCGCGGAATCCGCAATCAGCCCCAGCATTTT	CSASGQGARGIRNQPQHF
TRBD2	.	TRBV4-3	TRBJ2-7	TGCGCCAGCAGCCAAGACCGGGGGGGGAGGGAGCAGTACTTC	CASSQDRGGREQYF
.	many	TRBV7-2	TRBJ2-3	TGTGCCAGCGGTCCCCACACAGATACGCAGTATTTT	CASGPHTDTQYF
TRBD1	many	TRBV6-1	TRBJ1-1	TGTGCCAGCAGTCCCGCCCGGACAGGTCGGGAGAACACTGAAGCTTTCTTT	CASSPARTGRENTEAFF
.	many	TRBV28	TRBJ2-3	TGTGCCAGCAGTTTGTCTCTCACAGATACGCAGTATTTT	CASSLSLTDTQYF
.	many	TRBV12-3/TRBV12-4	TRBJ2-1	TGTGCCAGCAGTAAAGGGGGAGGGAATGAGCAGTTCTTC	CASSKGGGNEQFF
.	many	TRBV11-2	TRBJ2-7	TGTGCCAGCAGCTTAGATTGGACAGAGCCCTACGAGCAGTACTTC	CASSLDWTEPYEQYF
TRBD1	many	TRBV7-2	TRBJ2-7	TGTGCCAGCAGCCCGGACAGGGTGTCCGAGCAGTACTTC	CASSPDRVSEQYF
TRBD1	.	TRBV27	TRBJ1-5	TGTGCCAGCAGGGTAGGGACAGGGGGCAACCAGCCCCAGCATTTT	CASRVGTGGNQPQHF
.	.	TRBV7-9	TRBJ2-1	TGTGCCCTCGAGAGCTGGAAAAACATTCAGTTCTTC	CALESWKNIQFF
TRBD1	.	TRBV7-9	TRBJ2-2	TGTGCCAGCAGCGGTCCCGGACAGGGGTTCGGGGAGCTGTTTTTT	CASSGPGQGFGELFF
.	few	TRBV13	TRBJ2-2	TGTGCCAGCAGCGGGGGTAACCTAGCGAACACCGGGGAGCTGTTTTTT	CASSGGNLANTGELFF
TRBD2	.	TRBV27	TRBJ2-2	TGTGCCAGCAGTGGGCGACTAGCGGGGGACACCGGGGAGCTGTTTTTT	CASSGRLAGDTGELFF
.	.	TRBV6-2/TRBV6-3	TRBJ2-5	TGTGCCAGCAGTTACGGTGGGGCGGGAACAGGTCAGGAGACCCAGTACTTC	CASSYGGAGTGQETQYF
TRBD2	many	TRBV28	TRBJ2-1	TGTGCCAGCAGTTCCTCGGGACTAGCGGGAGTTGAGCAGTTCTTC	CASSSSGLAGVEQFF
TRBD1	.	TRBV10-3	TRBJ1-1	TGTGCCACGGACAGGGGAAGGAACACTGAAGCTTTCTTT	CATDRGRNTEAFF
.	many	TRBV18	TRBJ1-2	TGTGCCAGCTCACCAAATGCAGGGCGGAACCGTGGCTACACCTTC	CASSPNAGRNRGYTF
.	many	TRBV27	TRBJ2-6	TGTGCCAGCAAGTCTCCCCACTCTGGGGCCAACGTCCTGACTTTC	CASKSPHSGANVLTF
TRBD1	many	TRBV12-3/TRBV12-4	TRBJ2-3	TGTGCCAGCAGTACTCCGACAGGGTATGATGGCACAGATACGCAGTATTTT	CASSTPTGYDGTDTQYF